A single sample is the source of the 10 T cell receptor beta chains below, sequenced in a study of shared clonotypes between healthy human individuals. Clones were read by immunoSEQ multiplex PCR, and TCRdb kept only the in-frame ones, dropping some. The data hold about 1.1 million clones, with approximately 77% observed a single time. The sample was memory CD4+ T cells from PBMCs. Subset denoted: CD45RA-negative fraction. The receptors shown here come from a man between 18 and 29 years old in good health. Some clones in this sample may be carry-over from other donors' samples.

The V and J genes are TRBV18 and TRBJ1-5; no firm D call. Germline CDR1 is KGHSH and CDR2 is LQKENI. The CDR3 is made up of 13 amino acids. V shed 2 bases and J shed 4 bases, with 6 bases lying between them. CDR3 sequence reads: CASSPDANQPQHF. DNA for the CDR3: TGTGCCAGCTCACCAGATGCTAATCAGCCCCAGCATTTT.

The genes are TRBV5-4 and TRBJ2-3; TRBD2 matches at 7 bases. The CDR3 totals 16 residues. V lost 0 bases to trimming and J lost 0 bases; unmatched junction nucleotides: 4. The germline gives CDR1 SGHNT, CDR2 YYREEE (reference sequence). The CDR3 bases are TGTGCCAGCAGCTTGGGGAGCGGGAAGAGCACAGATACGCAGTATTTT. This sequence encodes CASSLGSGKSTDTQYF.

Regarding this clone: Other DNA sequences of this sample code for an identical CDR3. The genes are TRBV28 and TRBJ1-4; 9 positions match TRBD1. Germline V lookup: CDR1 MDHEN, CDR2 SYDVKM. Losses at the gene ends were 3 bases for V and 7 bases for J; bases not matched to a gene: 6. The CDR3 has 15 residues. The CDR3 here is CASSLGGQGGEKLFF. The CDR3 DNA reads as TGTGCCAGCAGTTTGGGGGGACAGGGTGGTGAAAAACTGTTTTTT.

In this sample, this clone turned up a few times. This chain joins TRBV5-8 and TRBJ2-5; TRBD2 might be the D (5 bases). The CDR3 length is 15 residues. CDR1 and CDR2 (germline): SGHTS, YDEGEE. Trimming cost V 0 bases and J 5 bases, with 14 bases left between them. The CDR3 here is CASSLEPQRWETQYF. DNA for the CDR3: TGTGCCAGCAGCTTGGAACCCCAGCGGTGGGAGACCCAGTACTTC.

The chain uses TRBV9 and TRBJ1-3; D not certain. CDR1 and CDR2 from the germline V gene are SGDLS and YYNGEE. The CDR3 loop spans 14 amino acids. V was cut by 4 bases and J by 0 bases, with 8 bases left in between. CDR3 DNA: TGTGCCAGCAGCCCCTACAACTCTGGAAACACCATATATTTT. Translation: CASSPYNSGNTIYF.

This chain links TRBV4-2 with TRBJ2-1, with TRBD2 identical over 10 bases. Germline values: CDR1 LGHNA, CDR2 YNFKEQ. The CDR3 runs 18 residues. V shed 1 base, J shed 0 bases, and the junction held 6 bases outside the gene matches. The DNA for the CDR3 is TGTGCCAGCAGCCAAGTCATTGCTAGCGGGAGCTCCTACAATGAGCAGTTCTTC. Its translation: CASSQVIASGSSYNEQFF.

The chain links TRBV7-2 to TRBJ2-7; D possibly uses TRBD1 or TRBD2 (5 bases each). V lost 5 bases and J lost 3, with 14 bases in between. In germline, CDR1 is SGHTA, CDR2 FQGNSA. There are 14 residues in the CDR3. The CDR3 region has the DNA TGTGCCAGCAGCCGGGACCCTTCTCTCTACGAGCAGTACTTC. Its translation is CASSRDPSLYEQYF.

This clone was observed a few times. The chain carries TRBV6-5 and TRBJ2-5; D not certain. The V and J ends lost 0 bases and 1 base respectively, with 9 bases between them. The CDR3 has 15 residues. CDR1 is MNHEY, CDR2 SVGAGI, per germline. The DNA for the CDR3 is TGTGCCAGCAGTTACTCGCGAGGCCCCCAAGAGACCCAGTACTTC. Its translation: CASSYSRGPQETQYF.

This sequence joins TRBV27 and TRBJ2-5; 7 bases match TRBD2. With V trimmed by 3 bases and J by 4 bases, 5 bases remained unmatched. The CDR3 consists of 14 residues. In germline, CDR1 is MNHEY, CDR2 SMNVEV (reference sequence). The DNA for the CDR3 is TGTGCCAGCAGTTTCCGGACTAGGGGAGAGACCCAGTACTTC. Its translation: CASSFRTRGETQYF.

The V gene is TRBV6-6, the J gene TRBJ2-7, with D possibly matching TRBD2 (5 bases). Between the trimmed V and J ends, which lost 5 bases and 0 bases, there was a span of 11 bases. Germline lookup yields CDR1 MNHNY and CDR2 SVGAGI (reference sequence). The CDR3 extends over 14 amino acids. The CDR3 protein is CASSNLGDSYEQYF. DNA for the CDR3: TGTGCCAGCAGTAACCTCGGGGACTCCTACGAGCAGTACTTC.